This is a list of T cell receptor beta chains from one sample in a study of blood T cell repertoires in COVID-19. TCRdb's table, derived via immunoSEQ multiplex PCR, lists solely in-frame clones and lacks some. Of roughly 130,000 clones listed, roughly 89% are singletons. Sequencing was done on a sample of peripheral blood. All receptors come from a man aged 30 to 39 with COVID-19, enrolled during active disease. CDR3s include the opening cysteine and the closing phenylalanine or tryptophan. The D gene is left open where the match is weak. Size tells how often a clone was seen (once, few, many) or the class of an expanded clone, and some rows leave it out.

j_call: TRBJ1-6; clone_size: once; v_call: TRBV5-4; d_call: NA; cdr3_nt: TGTGCCAGCAGCCCAGGAGGGGAATATAATTCACCCCTCCACTTT; cdr3_aa: CASSPGGEYNSPLHF
j_call: TRBJ2-3; clone_size: NA; v_call: TRBV7-2; d_call: NA; cdr3_nt: TGTGCCAGCAGCTCCCGACTGGGCACAGATACGCAGTATTTT; cdr3_aa: CASSSRLGTDTQYF
j_call: TRBJ2-7; clone_size: NA; v_call: TRBV28; d_call: NA; cdr3_nt: TGTGCCAGCAGCCGGAGGCCGGGAGTGGGGTACTACGAGCAGTACTTC; cdr3_aa: CASSRRPGVGYYEQYF
j_call: TRBJ1-2; clone_size: NA; v_call: TRBV5-1; d_call: TRBD1; cdr3_nt: TGCGCCAGCAGCTGGACAGGGAGGGATAACTATGGCTACACCTTC; cdr3_aa: CASSWTGRDNYGYTF
j_call: TRBJ2-4; clone_size: few; v_call: TRBV28; d_call: NA; cdr3_nt: TGTGCCAGCAGTTCGTTTGTCAGTTCGGCCAAAAACATTCAGTACTTC; cdr3_aa: CASSSFVSSAKNIQYF
j_call: TRBJ2-1; clone_size: NA; v_call: TRBV6-5; d_call: TRBD2; cdr3_nt: TGTGCCAGCTCTCGGACTAGCGGGTATGAGCAGTTCTTC; cdr3_aa: CASSRTSGYEQFF
j_call: TRBJ1-1; clone_size: NA; v_call: TRBV21-1; d_call: NA; cdr3_nt: TGTGCCAGCAGCAACCAGAACACTGAAGCTTTCTTT; cdr3_aa: CASSNQNTEAFF
j_call: TRBJ2-7; clone_size: NA; v_call: TRBV15; d_call: NA; cdr3_nt: TGTGCCACCAGCAGGGAGGACGCGGCCTACGAGCAGTACTTC; cdr3_aa: CATSREDAAYEQYF
j_call: TRBJ2-1; clone_size: NA; v_call: TRBV7-3; d_call: TRBD2; cdr3_nt: TGTGCCAGCAGCCCCTCGCGTTTAGCGGGAGTAACCAATGAGCAGTTCTTC; cdr3_aa: CASSPSRLAGVTNEQFF
j_call: TRBJ1-2; clone_size: few; v_call: TRBV6-2/TRBV6-3; d_call: NA; cdr3_nt: TGTGCCAGCAGTTACCAGGGAGGAGATGGCTACACCTTC; cdr3_aa: CASSYQGGDGYTF
j_call: TRBJ2-3; clone_size: NA; v_call: TRBV7-7; d_call: TRBD1; cdr3_nt: TGTGCTAGCAGCTCGGGACAGGGGACCGGAGATACGCAGTATTTT; cdr3_aa: CASSSGQGTGDTQYF
j_call: TRBJ2-7; clone_size: NA; v_call: TRBV23-1; d_call: NA; cdr3_nt: TGCGCCAGCAGTCCGAACTCGGTCGAGCAGTACTTC; cdr3_aa: CASSPNSVEQYF
j_call: TRBJ2-1; clone_size: once; v_call: TRBV25-1; d_call: TRBD2; cdr3_nt: TGTGCCAGCACCCATAGCGGGAGGGACTCCTACAATGAGCAGTTCTTC; cdr3_aa: CASTHSGRDSYNEQFF
j_call: TRBJ1-5; clone_size: few; v_call: TRBV21-1; d_call: NA; cdr3_nt: TGTGCCAGCAGCAAAGATGGGGGGGGCGCTGGCAATCAGCCCCAGCATTTT; cdr3_aa: CASSKDGGGAGNQPQHF
j_call: TRBJ2-7; clone_size: NA; v_call: TRBV28; d_call: TRBD1; cdr3_nt: TGTGCCAGCAGAAGGACAGGGGGTGAGGGCCACGAGCAGTACTTC; cdr3_aa: CASRRTGGEGHEQYF
j_call: TRBJ2-3; clone_size: NA; v_call: TRBV6-6; d_call: TRBD2; cdr3_nt: TGTGCCAGCAGTCCGGTCCCCCTGGGGTTAAGACTAGCGGGATATACAGATACGCAGTATTTT; cdr3_aa: CASSPVPLGLRLAGYTDTQYF
j_call: TRBJ1-5; clone_size: once; v_call: TRBV9; d_call: NA; cdr3_nt: TGTGCCAGCAGCGTAGAGGGGCATAGCAATCAGCCCCAGCATTTT; cdr3_aa: CASSVEGHSNQPQHF
j_call: TRBJ1-1; clone_size: once; v_call: TRBV2; d_call: NA; cdr3_nt: TGTGCCAGCAGTGAGGCCTCGCGAGCGACTGAAGCTTTCTTT; cdr3_aa: CASSEASRATEAFF
j_call: TRBJ2-2; clone_size: NA; v_call: TRBV11-2; d_call: TRBD2; cdr3_nt: TGTGCCAGCAGCCTCACCCTAGCGGGAGGGCCCACCGGGGAGCTGTTTTTT; cdr3_aa: CASSLTLAGGPTGELFF
j_call: TRBJ1-2; clone_size: NA; v_call: TRBV2; d_call: TRBD1; cdr3_nt: TGTGCCAGCAGTCGGGGGACAGGGAGATCTGCCTACACCTTC; cdr3_aa: CASSRGTGRSAYTF
j_call: TRBJ2-6; clone_size: NA; v_call: TRBV27; d_call: NA; cdr3_nt: TGTGCCAGCAGGCGCTCGGGGTTAGGGGCCAACGTCCTGACTTTC; cdr3_aa: CASRRSGLGANVLTF
j_call: TRBJ2-2; clone_size: NA; v_call: TRBV4-1; d_call: TRBD1; cdr3_nt: TGCGCCAGTACCCCGGGACAGGGGGCGACCGGGGAGCTGTTTTTT; cdr3_aa: CASTPGQGATGELFF
j_call: TRBJ1-1; clone_size: NA; v_call: TRBV15; d_call: NA; cdr3_nt: TGTGCCACCAGCAGAGATTTGGGGGGCACTGAAGCTTTCTTT; cdr3_aa: CATSRDLGGTEAFF
j_call: TRBJ1-3; clone_size: NA; v_call: TRBV5-6; d_call: NA; cdr3_nt: TGTGCCAGCAGCTCCCAGGCTGGAAACACCATATATTTT; cdr3_aa: CASSSQAGNTIYF